This T cell receptor beta chain was documented in a study of OX40 agonist ivuxolimab in advanced cancers. Whole-study context: Therapy given before enrollment (anti-PD-1, anti-PD-L1 or anti-CTLA-4) was allowed, and 40% had some.

The table came from immunoSEQ multiplex PCR; TCRdb's copy has only in-frame clones and leaves some out. The data hold roughly 64,000 clones, with 80% to 90% observed a single time. Comments on this clone: Its antigen is unknown.

The ends lost 8 bases at V and 4 bases at J; junction bases unmatched: 6. The CDR3 contains 14 residues. Per germline, CDR1 SEHNR and CDR2 FQNEAQ (reference sequence). Study-wide results and limits: Expanded clones were, on average, more numerous in CD8+ T cells than in CD4+. At doses 0.1 to 3.0 mg/kg, CD4+ and CD8+ clones expanded. Antigens targeted by the expanded peripheral T cells were not determined.

The V gene is TRBV7-9, the J gene TRBJ2-3, with 10 bases aligning to TRBD2. The sample was CD4+ or CD8+ T cells sorted from blood, taken in a trial of the OX40 agonist ivuxolimab. The sequence was obtained from an adult with an advanced solid tumor such as melanoma, head and neck, liver or kidney cancer. DNA of the CDR3: TGTGCCAGCCCGGGAGCGGGAGGGCCAGATACGCAGTATTTT. Protein sequence: CASPGAGGPDTQYF.